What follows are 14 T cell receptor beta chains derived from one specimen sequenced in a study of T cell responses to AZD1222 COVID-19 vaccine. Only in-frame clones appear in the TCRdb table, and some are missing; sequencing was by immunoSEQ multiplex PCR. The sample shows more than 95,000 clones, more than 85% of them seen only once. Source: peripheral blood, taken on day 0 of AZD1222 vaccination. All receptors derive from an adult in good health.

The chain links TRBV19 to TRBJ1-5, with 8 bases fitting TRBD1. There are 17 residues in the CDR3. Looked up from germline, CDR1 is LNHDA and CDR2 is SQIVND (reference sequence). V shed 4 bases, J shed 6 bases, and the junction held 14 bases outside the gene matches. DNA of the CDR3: TGTGCCAGTAGTAGAGGACAGGGCAGGACCTTTGCTCAGCCCCAGCATTTT. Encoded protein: CASSRGQGRTFAQPQHF.

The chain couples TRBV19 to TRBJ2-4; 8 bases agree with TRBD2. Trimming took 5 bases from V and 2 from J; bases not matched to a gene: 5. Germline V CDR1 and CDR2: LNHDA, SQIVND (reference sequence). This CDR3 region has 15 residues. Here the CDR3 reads CASSPREGTKNIQYF. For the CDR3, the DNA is TGTGCCAGTAGTCCCCGGGAGGGGACCAAAAACATTCAGTACTTC. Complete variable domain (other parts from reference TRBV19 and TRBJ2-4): DGGITQSPKYLFRKEGQNVTLSCEQNLNHDAMYWYRQDPGQGLRLIYYSQIVNDFQKGDIAEGYSVSREKKESFPLTVTSAQKNPTAFYLCASSPREGTKNIQYFGAGTRLSVL.

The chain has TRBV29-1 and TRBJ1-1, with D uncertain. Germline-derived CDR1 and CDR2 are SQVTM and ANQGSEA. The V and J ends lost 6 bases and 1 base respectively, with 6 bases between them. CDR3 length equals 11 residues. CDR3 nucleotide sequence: TGCAGCGTCCCTGGGAACACTGAAGCTTTCTTT. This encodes CSVPGNTEAFF.

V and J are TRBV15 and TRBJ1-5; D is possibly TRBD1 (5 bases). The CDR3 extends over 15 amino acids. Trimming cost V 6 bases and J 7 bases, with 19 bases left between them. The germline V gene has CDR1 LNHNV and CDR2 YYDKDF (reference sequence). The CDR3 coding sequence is TGTGCCACCAGTCCGACCGGGGGGGGATTGCAGCCCCAGCATTTT. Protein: CATSPTGGGLQPQHF.

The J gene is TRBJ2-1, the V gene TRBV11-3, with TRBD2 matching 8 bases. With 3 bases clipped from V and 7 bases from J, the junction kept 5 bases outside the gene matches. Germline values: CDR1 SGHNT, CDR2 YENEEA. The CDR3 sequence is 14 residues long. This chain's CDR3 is CASSFQRERNEQFF. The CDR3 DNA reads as TGTGCCAGCAGCTTTCAGCGGGAGAGAAATGAGCAGTTCTTC.

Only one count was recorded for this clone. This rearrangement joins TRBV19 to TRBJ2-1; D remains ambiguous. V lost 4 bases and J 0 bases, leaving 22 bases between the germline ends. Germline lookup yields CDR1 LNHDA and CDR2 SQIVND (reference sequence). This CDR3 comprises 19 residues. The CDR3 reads CASSTHPGRRKSSYNEQFF. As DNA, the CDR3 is TGTGCCAGTAGTACTCACCCCGGACGGCGCAAGAGCTCCTACAATGAGCAGTTCTTC.

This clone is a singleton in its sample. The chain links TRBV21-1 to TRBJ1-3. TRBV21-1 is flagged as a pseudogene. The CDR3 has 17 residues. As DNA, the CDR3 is TGTGCCAGCAGCAAAGCGCTGTACGGTATCTCTGGAAACACCATATATTTT. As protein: CASSKALYGISGNTIYF.

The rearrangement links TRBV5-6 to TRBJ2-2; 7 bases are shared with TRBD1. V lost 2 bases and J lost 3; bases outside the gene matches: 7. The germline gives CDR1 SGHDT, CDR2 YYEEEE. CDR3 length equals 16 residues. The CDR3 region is CASSFRDRVYTGELFF. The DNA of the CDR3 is TGTGCCAGCAGCTTTCGGGACAGAGTCTACACCGGGGAGCTGTTTTTT.

CDR3 in DNA: TGTGCCAGCGGAACACAGGGGGTGACCCAGTACTTC. It translates to CASGTQGVTQYF. The J gene is TRBJ2-5, the V gene TRBV2; 8 bases fit TRBD1. Germline lookup yields CDR1 SNHLY and CDR2 FYNNEI. The trim removed 8 bases at V and 7 bases at J, leaving 6 bases unmatched. The CDR3 sequence is 12 residues long.

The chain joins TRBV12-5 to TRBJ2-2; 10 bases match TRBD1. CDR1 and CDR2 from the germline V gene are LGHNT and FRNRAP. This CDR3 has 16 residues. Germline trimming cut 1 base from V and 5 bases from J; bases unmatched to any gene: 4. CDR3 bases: TGTGCTAGTGGTTTGGGACAGGGGGCCTGGACCGGGGAGCTGTTTTTT. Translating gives CASGLGQGAWTGELFF.

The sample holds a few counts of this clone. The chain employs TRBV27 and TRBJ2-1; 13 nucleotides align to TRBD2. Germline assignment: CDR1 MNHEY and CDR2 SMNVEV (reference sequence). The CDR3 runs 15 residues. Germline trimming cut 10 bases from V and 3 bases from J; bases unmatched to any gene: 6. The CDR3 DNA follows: TGTGCCACCTTTGGGACTAGCGGGAACTACAATGAGCAGTTCTTC. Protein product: CATFGTSGNYNEQFF.

The DNA of the CDR3 is TGTGCCAGCTCACCGAATGTCGGATCTGAAGCTTTCTTT. Amino acid sequence: CASSPNVGSEAFF. The chain links TRBV18 to TRBJ1-1; no firm D call. Trimming removed 3 bases at V and 6 bases at J, with 11 bases between. Looked up from germline, CDR1 is KGHSH and CDR2 is LQKENI. This CDR3 comprises 13 residues. Variable domain in full (rest from reference TRBV18 and TRBJ1-1): NAGVMQNPRHLVRRRGQEARLRCSPMKGHSHVYWYRQLPEEGLKFMVYLQKENIIDESGMPKERFSAEFPKEGPSILRIQQVVRGDSAAYFCASSPNVGSEAFFGQGTRLTVV.

CDR3 DNA sequence: TGTGCCAGCTCACCATATAGGCCAGATACGCAGTATTTT. Encoded protein: CASSPYRPDTQYF. This chain joins TRBV18 and TRBJ2-3; no reliable D call. Germline V lookup: CDR1 KGHSH, CDR2 LQKENI. V was clipped by 2 bases and J by 4 bases, with 7 bases between them. CDR3 length equals 13 residues.

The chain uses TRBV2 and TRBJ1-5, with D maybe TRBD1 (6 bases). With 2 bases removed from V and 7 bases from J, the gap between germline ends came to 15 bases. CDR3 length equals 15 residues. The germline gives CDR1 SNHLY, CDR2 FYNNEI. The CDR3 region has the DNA TGTGCCAGCAGTGAAAGGGGGATCGCGGACCAGCCCCAGCATTTT. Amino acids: CASSERGIADQPQHF.